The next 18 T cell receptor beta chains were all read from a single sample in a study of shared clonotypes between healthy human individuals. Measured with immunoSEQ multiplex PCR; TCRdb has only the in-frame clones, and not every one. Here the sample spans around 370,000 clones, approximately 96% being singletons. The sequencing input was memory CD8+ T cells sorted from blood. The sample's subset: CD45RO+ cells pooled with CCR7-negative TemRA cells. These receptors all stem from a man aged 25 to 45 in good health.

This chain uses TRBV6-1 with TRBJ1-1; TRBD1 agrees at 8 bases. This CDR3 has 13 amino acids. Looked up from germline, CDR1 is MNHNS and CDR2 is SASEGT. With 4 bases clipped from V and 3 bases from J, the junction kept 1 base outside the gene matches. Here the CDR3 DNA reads TGTGCCAGCAGTGCGGACAGGGACACTGAAGCTTTCTTT. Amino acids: CASSADRDTEAFF.

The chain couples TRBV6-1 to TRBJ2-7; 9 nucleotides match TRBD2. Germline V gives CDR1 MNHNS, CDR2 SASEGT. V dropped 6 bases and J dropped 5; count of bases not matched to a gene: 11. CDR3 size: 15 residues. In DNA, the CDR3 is TGTGCCAGCAGAGGTGAGATAGCGGGAGCGGACGAGCAGTACTTC. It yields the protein CASRGEIAGADEQYF.

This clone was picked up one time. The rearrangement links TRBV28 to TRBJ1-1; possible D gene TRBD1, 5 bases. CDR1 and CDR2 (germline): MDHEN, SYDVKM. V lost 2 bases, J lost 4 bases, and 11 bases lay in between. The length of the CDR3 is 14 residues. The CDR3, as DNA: TGTGCCAGCAGTTTAAGGGGAGTCGGCACTGAAGCTTTCTTT. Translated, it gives CASSLRGVGTEAFF. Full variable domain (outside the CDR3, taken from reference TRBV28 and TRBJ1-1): DVKVTQSSRYLVKRTGEKVFLECVQDMDHENMFWYRQDPGLGLRLIYFSYDVKMKEKGDIPEGYSVSREKKERFSLILESASTNQTSMYLCASSLRGVGTEAFFGQGTRLTVV.

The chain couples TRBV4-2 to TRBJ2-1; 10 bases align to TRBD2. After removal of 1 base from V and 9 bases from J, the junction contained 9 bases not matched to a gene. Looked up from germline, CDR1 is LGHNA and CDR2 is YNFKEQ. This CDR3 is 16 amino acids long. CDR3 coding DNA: TGTGCCAGCAGCCAAGCAGCGGGAGGGCCCGTGGGTGAGCAGTTCTTC. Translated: CASSQAAGGPVGEQFF.

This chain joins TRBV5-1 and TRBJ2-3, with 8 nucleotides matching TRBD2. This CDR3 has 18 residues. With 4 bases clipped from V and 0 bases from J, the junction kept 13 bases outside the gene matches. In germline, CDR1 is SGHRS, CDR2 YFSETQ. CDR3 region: CASSTREGRWFSTDTQYF. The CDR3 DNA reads TGCGCCAGCAGCACCCGGGAGGGCCGGTGGTTTAGCACAGATACGCAGTATTTT.

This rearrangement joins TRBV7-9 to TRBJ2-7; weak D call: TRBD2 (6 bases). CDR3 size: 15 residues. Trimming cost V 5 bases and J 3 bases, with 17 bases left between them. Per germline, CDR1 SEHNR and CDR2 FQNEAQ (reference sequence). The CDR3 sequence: CASSRGTGSLYEQYF. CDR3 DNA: TGTGCCAGCAGCCGCGGGACGGGTTCACTCTACGAGCAGTACTTC.

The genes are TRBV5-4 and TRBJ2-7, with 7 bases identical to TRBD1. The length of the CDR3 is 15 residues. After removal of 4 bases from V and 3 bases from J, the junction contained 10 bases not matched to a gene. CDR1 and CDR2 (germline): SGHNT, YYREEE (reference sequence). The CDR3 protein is CASSATNRGGYEQYF. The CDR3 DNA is TGTGCCAGCAGCGCGACGAACAGGGGTGGCTACGAGCAGTACTTC. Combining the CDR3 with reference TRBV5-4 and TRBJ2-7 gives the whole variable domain ETGVTQSPTHLIKTRGQQVTLRCSSQSGHNTVSWYQQALGQGPQFIFQYYREEENGRGNFPPRFSGLQFPNYSSELNVNALELDDSALYLCASSATNRGGYEQYFGPGTRLTVT.

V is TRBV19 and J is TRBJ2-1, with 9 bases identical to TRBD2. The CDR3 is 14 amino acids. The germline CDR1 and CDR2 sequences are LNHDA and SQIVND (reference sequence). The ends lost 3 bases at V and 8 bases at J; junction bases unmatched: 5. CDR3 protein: CASSIRLAADEQFF. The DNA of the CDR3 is TGTGCCAGTAGTATCCGACTAGCGGCGGATGAGCAGTTCTTC.

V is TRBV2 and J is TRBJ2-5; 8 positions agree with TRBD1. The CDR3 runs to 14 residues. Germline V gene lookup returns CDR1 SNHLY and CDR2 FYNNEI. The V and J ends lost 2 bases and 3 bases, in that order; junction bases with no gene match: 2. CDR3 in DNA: TGTGCCAGCAGTGAACGGGACAGGAAAGAGACCCAGTACTTC. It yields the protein CASSERDRKETQYF.

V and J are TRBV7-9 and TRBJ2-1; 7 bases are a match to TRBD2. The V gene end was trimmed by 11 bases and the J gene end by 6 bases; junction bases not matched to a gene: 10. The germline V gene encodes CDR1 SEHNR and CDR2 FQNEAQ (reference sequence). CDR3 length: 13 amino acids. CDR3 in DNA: TGTGCCGAAGGAAGGGAGGGCCCCAATGAGCAGTTCTTC. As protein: CAEGREGPNEQFF. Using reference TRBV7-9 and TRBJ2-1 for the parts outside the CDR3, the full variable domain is DTGVSQNPRHKITKRGQNVTFRCDPISEHNRLYWYRQTLGQGPEFLTYFQNEAQLEKSRLLSDRFSAERPKGSFSTLEIQRTEQGDSAMYLCAEGREGPNEQFFGPGTRLTVL.

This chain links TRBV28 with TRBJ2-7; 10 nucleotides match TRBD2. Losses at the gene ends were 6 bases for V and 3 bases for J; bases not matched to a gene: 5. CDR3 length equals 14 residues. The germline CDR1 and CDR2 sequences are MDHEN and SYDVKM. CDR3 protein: CASRPSGRIYEQYF. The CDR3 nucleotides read TGTGCCAGCAGACCTAGCGGGAGAATCTACGAGCAGTACTTC.

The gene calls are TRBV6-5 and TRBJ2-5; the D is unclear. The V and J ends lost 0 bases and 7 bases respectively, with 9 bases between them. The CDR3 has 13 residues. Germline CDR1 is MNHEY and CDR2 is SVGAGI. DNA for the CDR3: TGTGCCAGCAGTTACTCACTCCACGGGACCCAGTACTTC. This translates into CASSYSLHGTQYF.

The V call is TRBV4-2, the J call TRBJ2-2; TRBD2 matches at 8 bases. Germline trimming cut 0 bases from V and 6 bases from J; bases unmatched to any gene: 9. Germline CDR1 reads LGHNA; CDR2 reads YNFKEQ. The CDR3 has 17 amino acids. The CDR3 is CASSQDGAAGAAGELFF. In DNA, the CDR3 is TGTGCCAGCAGCCAAGATGGTGCAGCGGGAGCGGCCGGGGAGCTGTTTTTT.

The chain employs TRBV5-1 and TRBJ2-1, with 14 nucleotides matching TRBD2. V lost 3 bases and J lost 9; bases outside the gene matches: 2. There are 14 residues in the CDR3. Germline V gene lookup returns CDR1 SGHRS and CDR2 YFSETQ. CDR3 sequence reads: CASSSGTSGSEQFF. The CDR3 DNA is TGCGCCAGCAGCTCCGGGACTAGCGGGAGTGAGCAGTTCTTC.

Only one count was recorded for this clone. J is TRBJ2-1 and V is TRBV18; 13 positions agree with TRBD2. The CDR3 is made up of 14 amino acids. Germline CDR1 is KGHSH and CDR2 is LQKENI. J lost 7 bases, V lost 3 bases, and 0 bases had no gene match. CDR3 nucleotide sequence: TGTGCCAGCTCACCGACTAGCGGGAGGAATGAGCAGTTCTTC. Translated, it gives CASSPTSGRNEQFF.

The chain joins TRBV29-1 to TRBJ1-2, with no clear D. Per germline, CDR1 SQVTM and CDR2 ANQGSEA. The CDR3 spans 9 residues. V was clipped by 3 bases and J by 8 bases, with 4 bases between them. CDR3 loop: CSVDRGYTF. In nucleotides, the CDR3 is TGCAGCGTTGACAGGGGCTACACCTTC.

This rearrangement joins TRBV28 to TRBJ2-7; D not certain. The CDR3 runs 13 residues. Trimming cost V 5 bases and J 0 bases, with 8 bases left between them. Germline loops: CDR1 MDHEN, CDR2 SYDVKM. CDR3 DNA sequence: TGTGCCAGCAGTCGAGCAGGCTCCTACGAGCAGTACTTC. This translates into CASSRAGSYEQYF.

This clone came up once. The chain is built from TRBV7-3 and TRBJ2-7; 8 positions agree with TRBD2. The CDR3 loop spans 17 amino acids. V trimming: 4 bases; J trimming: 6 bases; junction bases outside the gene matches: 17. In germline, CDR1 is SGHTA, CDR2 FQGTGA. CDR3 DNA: TGTGCCAGCAGCTACTTACTTAGCGGGAAGGGAGCTTTCGAGCAGTACTTC. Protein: CASSYLLSGKGAFEQYF.